Included here is one T cell receptor (beta chain) sequence, with context. Measured with immunoSEQ multiplex PCR; TCRdb has only the in-frame clones, and not every one. The sample has around 230,000 clones, roughly 94% seen once; the top ten hold roughly 1.6%. CDR3 size: 15 residues. The V end lost 4 bases, the J end lost 2 bases, and 15 bases lay between the germline ends. The germline V gene encodes CDR1 MGHRA and CDR2 YSYEKL. The entry originates in a study of control samples from healthy donors and cancer patients. Specimen: blood. V and J are TRBV4-1 and TRBJ2-7; TRBD1 is a possible D gene (6 bases). This TCR was sampled from a man in his fifties or sixties in good health. The CDR3 DNA reads as TGCGCCAGCAGCCCCCGGGACAACTTCGCCTACGAGCAGTACTTC. Its translation is CASSPRDNFAYEQYF.